This TCR beta chain came from a study of CD8+CD57+ T cells in acquired aplastic anemia. Germline CDR1 SGHRS, CDR2 YFSETQ. V shed 0 bases and J shed 5 bases, with 9 bases lying between them. The length of the CDR3 is 14 residues. This clonotype was found many times. TCR beta VDJ and CDR3 were profiled, and genomic DNA was the template. Using its own MiXCR run on the reads, TCRdb lists one record per CDR3 protein. The table has 250,000 to 350,000 distinct CDR3 sequences, 50% to 65% seen once. Sequencing involved patients with CD8+CD57+ cell expansion previously shown by flow cytometry. The origin of this receptor is a human donor with aplastic anemia. This sequence joins TRBV5-1 and TRBJ2-1; D is undetermined. Sequencing input: sorted CD4+, CD8+, or CD8+CD57+ T cells (not recorded which) from PBMCs. The CDR3 sequence: CASSLDRNNNEQFF. The CDR3 nucleotides read TGCGCCAGCAGCTTGGACAGAAATAACAATGAGCAGTTCTTC.